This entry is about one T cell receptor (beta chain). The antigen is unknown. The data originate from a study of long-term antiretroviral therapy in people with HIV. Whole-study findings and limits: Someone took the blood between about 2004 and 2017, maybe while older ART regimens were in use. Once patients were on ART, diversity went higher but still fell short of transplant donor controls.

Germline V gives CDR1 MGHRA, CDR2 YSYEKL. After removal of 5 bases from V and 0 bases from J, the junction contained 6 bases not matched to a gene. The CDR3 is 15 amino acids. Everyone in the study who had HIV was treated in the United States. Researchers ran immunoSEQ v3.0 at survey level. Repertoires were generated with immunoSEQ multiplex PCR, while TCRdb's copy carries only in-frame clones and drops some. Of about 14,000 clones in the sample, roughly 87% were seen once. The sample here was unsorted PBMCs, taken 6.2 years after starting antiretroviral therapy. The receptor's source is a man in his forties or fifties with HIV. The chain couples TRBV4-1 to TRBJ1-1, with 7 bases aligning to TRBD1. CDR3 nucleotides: TGCGCCAGCAGCTTCACCGGGACAGTGAACACTGAAGCTTTCTTT. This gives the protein CASSFTGTVNTEAFF.